This TCR beta chain was recorded in a study of cytomegalovirus exposure and HLA in healthy donors. As for the study in general: Earlier findings included about 120 million unique TCR beta sequences obtained from about 179 million T cells. Clustering assigned 70% to 90% of the approximately 370 genotyped donors to the Caucasian-associated ancestry cluster. Study results and caveats: Being indistinguishable, some V segments were excluded, TRBV6-2 and TRBV6-3 among them. A later analysis showed TCR association rates differing by HLA locus, peaking at DRB1 and lowest at HLA-C.

With respect to this clone: The target antigen is unknown.

This CDR3 region has 16 residues. V was pared by 2 bases and J by 5 bases, with 3 bases of the junction left unmatched. The germline gives CDR1 KGHSH, CDR2 LQKENI. Amplification used 60 Vbeta primers and 13 Jbeta primers. Profiled with immunoSEQ multiplex PCR; TCRdb holds only in-frame clones, not every one. The data hold 35,000 to 40,000 clones, with around three fifths observed a single time. The chain uses TRBV18 and TRBJ2-5, with 15 bases matching TRBD2. This receptor was taken from a man aged 45-65 years in good health and CMV-seropositive. Sample: PBMCs. The CDR3 loop is CASSPWTSGGAETQYF. The CDR3 DNA sequence: TGTGCCAGCTCACCATGGACTAGCGGGGGGGCGGAGACCCAGTACTTC.